The source of this TCR beta chain is a study of Tregs in tolerant kidney transplant recipients. Assay used: immunoSEQ multiplex PCR; TCRdb lists only in-frame clones, some missing. The sample spans approximately 13,000 clones; the ten largest clones claim 27%. Remarks on this clone: What it recognizes is unknown. The read gets to within 3 residues of the CDR3 end, and the germline J gene fills in the rest.

Notes on the study in general: In tolerant patients, donor-specific Tregs outgrew total Tregs, suggesting antigen-driven expansion. The most relevant donor-specific Treg TCRbeta repertoire apparently came from expansion with activated donor B cells.

Related graft donors supplied nonmyeloablative bone marrow transplants, and mixed chimerism was transient. CD4+CD25+CD127- Tregs, CD4+CD25- non-Tregs, CD4 and CD8 cells were sorted. This CDR3 is 13 amino acids long. The V gene's germline CDR1 is DFQATT and CDR2 SNEGSKA (reference sequence). The rearrangement joins TRBV20-1 to TRBJ1-2; D call uncertain. Sample: CD8+ T cells from blood (PBMCs), taken 6 months after the transplant. This clonotype was obtained from a human patient who received a combined kidney and bone marrow transplant. Some T cells may have originated in the graft donor. The CDR3 protein is CSASIAPIGDYTF. The sequenced part of the CDR3 DNA is TGCAGTGCTAGTATCGCGCCCATCGGGGAC.